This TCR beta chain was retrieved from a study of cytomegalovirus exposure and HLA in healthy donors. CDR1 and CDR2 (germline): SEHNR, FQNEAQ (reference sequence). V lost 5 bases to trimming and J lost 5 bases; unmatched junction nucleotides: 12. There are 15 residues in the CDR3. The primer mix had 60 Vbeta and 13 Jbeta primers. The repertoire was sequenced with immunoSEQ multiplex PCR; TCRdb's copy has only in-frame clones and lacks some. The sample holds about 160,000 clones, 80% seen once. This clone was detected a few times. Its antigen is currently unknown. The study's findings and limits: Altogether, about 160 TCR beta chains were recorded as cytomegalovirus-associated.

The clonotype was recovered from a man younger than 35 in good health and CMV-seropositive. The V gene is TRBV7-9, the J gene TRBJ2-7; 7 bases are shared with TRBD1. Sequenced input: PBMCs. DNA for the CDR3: TGTGCCAGCAGCCCCCAGGACAGGATCCTCAACGAGCAGTACTTC. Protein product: CASSPQDRILNEQYF.